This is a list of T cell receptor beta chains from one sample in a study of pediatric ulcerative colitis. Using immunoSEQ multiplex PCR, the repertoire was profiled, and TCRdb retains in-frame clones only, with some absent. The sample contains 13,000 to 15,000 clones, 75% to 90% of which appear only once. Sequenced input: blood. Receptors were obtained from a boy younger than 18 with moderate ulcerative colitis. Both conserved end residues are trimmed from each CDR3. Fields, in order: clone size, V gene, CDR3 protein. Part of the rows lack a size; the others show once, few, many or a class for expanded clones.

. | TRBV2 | ASSEAGGGARETQY
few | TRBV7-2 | ASSLRDNYT
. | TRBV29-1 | SVQHGTANYGYT
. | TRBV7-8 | ASRISGRGSYNEQF
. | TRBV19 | ASSEVRDSGEKLF
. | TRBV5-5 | ASSPGTSSYEQY
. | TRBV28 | ASSLTFLAGRLGNTIY
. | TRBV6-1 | ASSEARTSREETQY
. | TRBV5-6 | ASSPTGGSGTEAF
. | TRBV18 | ASSPMEAGGRNEQF
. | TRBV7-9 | ASSFGQGMMGTEAF